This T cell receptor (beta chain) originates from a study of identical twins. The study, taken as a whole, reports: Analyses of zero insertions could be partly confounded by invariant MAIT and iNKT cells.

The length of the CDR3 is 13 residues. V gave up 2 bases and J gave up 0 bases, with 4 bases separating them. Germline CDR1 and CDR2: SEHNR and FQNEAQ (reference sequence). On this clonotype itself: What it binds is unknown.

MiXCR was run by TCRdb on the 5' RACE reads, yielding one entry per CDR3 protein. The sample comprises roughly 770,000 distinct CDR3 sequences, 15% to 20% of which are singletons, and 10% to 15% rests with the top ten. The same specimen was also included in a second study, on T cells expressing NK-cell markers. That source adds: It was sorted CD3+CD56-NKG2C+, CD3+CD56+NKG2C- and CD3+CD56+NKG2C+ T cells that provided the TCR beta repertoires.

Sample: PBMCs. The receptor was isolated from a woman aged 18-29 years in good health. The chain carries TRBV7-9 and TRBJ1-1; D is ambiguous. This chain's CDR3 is CASSLIVNTEAFF. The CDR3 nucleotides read TGTGCCAGCAGCTTAATCGTGAACACTGAAGCTTTCTTT. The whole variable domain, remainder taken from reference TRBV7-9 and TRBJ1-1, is DTGVSQNPRHKITKRGQNVTFRCDPISEHNRLYWYRQTLGQGPEFLTYFQNEAQLEKSRLLSDRFSAERPKGSFSTLEIQRTEQGDSAMYLCASSLIVNTEAFFGQGTRLTVV.